Given below is one TCR beta chain in context. There is no known antigen for this receptor. Base qualities are not provided; no much larger clone lies one nucleotide away. The data are from a study of cytomegalovirus exposure and HLA in healthy donors listed by TCRdb under 2017. The study in broad terms: An earlier analysis of 550 to 700 of the donors reported 250 to 350 Gb of sequence data and roughly 110 million unique TCR beta sequences from about 179 million T cells. An early release that covered 500 to 800 HLA-typed donors contained around 300 gigabases of sequencing data and 65 million to 100 million unique TCR sequences. A later analysis re-examined previously published TCR beta repertoires from around 670 donors and added high-resolution HLA genotyping to investigate patterns of TCR occurrence. Alongside the repertoire data, information on donor age, sex, ethnicity and CMV serostatus was compiled. Roughly five DR-DQ haplotypes were handled as single units for association and clustering, since linkage in the cohort was strong. The study aimed to test whether signatures of past pathogen exposure could be identified by cataloging public T cell receptors. Of the roughly 390 genotyped donors, 80% to 90% were placed in the genetic ancestry cluster associated with self-reported Caucasian donors. The study used immunosequencing to profile the T cell repertoires of 666 subjects and linked those repertoires to cytomegalovirus serostatus. Along with the approximately 620-subject first cohort, a separate validation cohort of around 120 different subjects was used. To predict cytomegalovirus infection status, the study combined high-throughput TCR immunosequencing, statistical association of individual TCRs with disease status, and machine learning. A later genetic analysis took genome-wide SNP genotypes for about 60% of the roughly 670 donors and used that subset as a discovery cohort. Among about 400 genotyped donors of the cohort, an average of approximately 240,000 unique TCR beta nucleotide sequences was sequenced per donor, of which about 18% were non-productive. Rather than using new phenotypic data, the later analysis identified candidate immune exposures from TCR beta sequences and from how often those sequences occurred across donors. Class I and class II HLA loci were covered by the typing at four-digit resolution. Every discovery cohort repertoire had been produced on one sequencing platform. To decide whether each TCR beta V gene segment behaved as functional or pseudogenic, an earlier analysis of some 600 of the donors relied on high-throughput TCR beta sequencing. The number of typed donors differed by locus: about 629-630 for A, B, C, DRB1 and DQB1; 500 to 550 for DQA1; about 600 for DPA1; and roughly 470 for DPB1.

General findings and caveats noted by the study authors: At a false discovery rate of 0.05, a later analysis linked around 17,000 TCR beta sequences to specific HLA alleles. In both the original and validation cohorts, the classifier was reported to diagnose cytomegalovirus status with high specificity and sensitivity. Immune exposure information for the cohort was limited to CMV serostatus. Linkage disequilibrium might explain the correlated functional status among segregating V segments, but an unknown experimental factor could not be ruled out. The study listed 164 TCR beta chains as associated with cytomegalovirus. Several of the top co-occurrence clusters appeared to be linked to parvovirus B19, influenza, CMV and Epstein-Barr virus, according to a later analysis. Across donors, most TCR sequences were observed very rarely, whereas some public TCRs were present in many individuals. The authors suggested that the approach could potentially be extended to other disease states and immunological phenotypes. In vitro tests confirmed that a few of the cytomegalovirus-associated TCR beta chains recognize cytomegalovirus antigens. Because counts were too low, around 17 rarely observed V segments, including chromosome 9 orphons, were left out of the earlier analysis of 587 of the donors. Most CMV-associated TCR beta chains appeared to be HLA-restricted in a later analysis, and the HLA associations seemed to be driven largely by CMV exposure. A cluster of highly shared sequence variants was judged likely to represent a technical artifact of the sequencing pipeline. Some IMGT-functional V segments, including TRBV6-2 and TRBV6-3, could not be told apart with the 87-base-pair reads, so those segments were excluded. A later analysis found that TCR association rates varied across HLA loci, with DRB1 alleles showing the most associated TCRs and HLA-C alleles the fewest. When HLA alleles, especially DR and DQ, strongly co-occurred, TCR associations were difficult to assign to individual alleles. A further reported finding was that TCR beta sequences accurately predicted the HLA-A and HLA-B alleles for most subjects in the first cohort. Because some donors lacked HLA typing at each locus, the association tests relied only on the typed subset. Compared with the roughly 720-donor mean, donors in an Asian-associated ancestry cluster had fewer N-insertions in productive TCRs, according to a later genetic analysis. Sequencing depth was assumed to be roughly uniform across donors in the presence/absence analyses, though that assumption may not hold. The cohort was sequenced for TCR beta chains only, and without alpha or paired-chain data the features that could be detected were limited. Broadly in line with IMGT annotations, most TCR beta V segments showed up in productive rearrangements about 90% or about 30% of the time in an earlier analysis of approximately 600 of the donors. A later genetic analysis associated a missense DCLRE1C variant with V-gene and J-gene trimming of TCR beta chains, and an independent cohort replicated the association. Compared with equally common non-associated chains, HLA-associated TCR beta chains in a later analysis were more clonally expanded and had lower generation probabilities.

Receptor libraries were prepared by the immunoSEQ multiplex PCR assay. For the multiplex PCR, a mixture combining 60 forward primers for TCR Vbeta segments and 13 reverse primers for TCR Jbeta segments was used. The CDR3 region of rearranged TCR beta genes was amplified from genomic DNA with a multiplex PCR assay. On the Illumina HiSeq System, the amplified TCR beta libraries were sequenced as 87-base-pair reads. On the authors' methods: A later analysis tallied 75 million to 95 million unique TCR beta chains across the approximately 670 repertoires, and roughly 11 million of those chains were shared by two or more donors. Raw reads were error-corrected and collapsed into unique sequences with a nearest-neighbor algorithm that merged closely related sequences to remove PCR and sequencing errors. To assign V, D and J gene segments, CDR3 sequences were aligned to IMGT reference sequences. For a sequence to be retained, at least a six-nucleotide match to both a V gene segment and a J gene segment was required. Rearrangements were called productive when the CDR3 lacked stop codons and stayed in frame with V and J; all others were non-productive. CDR3 was defined by IMGT convention, running from the second conserved V-encoded cysteine to the conserved J-encoded phenylalanine. The earlier analysis of fewer than 700 of the donors excluded sequences that lacked an unambiguous match to a single V gene segment. In an earlier analysis of approximately 550 of the donors, V segments were called functional above 56.7% productive rearrangements and were called segregating when the between-donor standard deviation exceeded 5%. To diagnose cytomegalovirus status from the catalog of TCR beta chain sequences, a statistical classification framework was built. A later analysis assigned V and J genes by comparing TCR nucleotide sequences with IMGT/GENE-DB human TR gene sequences. A later analysis assigned CDR3 sequences and most-parsimonious VDJ recombination scenarios with the TCRdist pipeline. In a later analysis, every TCR beta chain was defined by the combination of its CDR3 amino acid sequence and its V-gene family, and reads without a unique V-gene family were dropped. As a way to deal with suspected cross-contamination and a sequencing artifact, a later analysis dropped hundreds of nucleotide sequences that were highly shared and had low generation probability. In a later analysis, a clonal expansion index was calculated for each public chain from normalized within-repertoire ranks of inferred template counts. A later analysis computed generation probabilities with a VDJ recombination model fitted to out-of-frame rearrangements, and checked the results against IGoR. In a later analysis, TCR-TCR, TCR-HLA and TCR-CMV co-occurrence was scored with hypergeometric tests, and a repertoire-size bias correction was applied to TCR pairs. A later analysis estimated false discovery rates by permuting HLA or CMV assignments 20 times. In a later analysis, co-occurring TCRs were grouped with DBSCAN, and TCRdist sequence similarity was added when clustering was performed within HLA-allele-positive subsets. Repertoires with fewer than 30,000 or more than 120,000 public chains, plus five repertoires with anomalous nucleotide sharing, were excluded from co-occurrence clustering. TCRdb limited this immuneACCESS table to in-frame rearrangements with V and J called. A share of clones is missing; checked studies link under half to unresolved V genes, and the rest is unexplained. That table furnishes V, J and clone size, whereas the DNA furnished D and trimming. The sample table lists approximately 79,000 clones, more than 60% of them with a count of one. Jointly, the top ten make up 5.5% to 7% of the sample.

The cohort consisted of 600 or so healthy bone marrow donors. Cohort members were all nominally healthy when sampled, although unrecorded immune exposures were likely present. The donor tested CMV seropositive, placing the donor among the 250 to 350 seropositive members of the cohort. A peripheral blood sample was collected from each donor, and TCR beta sequencing was performed on peripheral blood mononuclear cells. The Qiagen DNeasy Blood Extraction Kit was used to extract genomic DNA from the blood cell samples. V loses 5 bases at its end and J loses 4 bases; junction bases beyond the gene matches: 5. The CDR3 measures 14 amino acids from cysteine to phenylalanine. Solely the CDR3 DNA is kept, with 42 bases framed from the first base. According to the germline V gene, CDR1 reads SGHAT and CDR2 reads FQNNGV.

The sequence joins TRBV11-2 to TRBJ1-2, with 9 bases aligning to TRBD1. This sequence originates from a male donor in good health and CMV-seropositive. The specimen sequenced was PBMCs. The nucleotide sequence reads as follows: TGTGCCAGCAGCCCGGGACAGGGAGGCTATGGCTACACCTTC. Its amino acids are CASSPGQGGYGYTF.